Each of the 7 T cell receptor beta chains below was sequenced from the same sample in a study of T cells after yellow fever vaccination. TCRdb re-called the 5' RACE reads with MiXCR, one entry per CDR3 protein. The profile shows over 110,000 distinct CDR3 sequences, roughly 8% of them singletons. The starting material was CD4+ T cells sorted from PBMCs, obtained 5 days after the yellow fever booster vaccination. The receptors shown here come from a man under 40 who received the YFV17D yellow fever vaccine.

This clonotype was counted ten times or more. This rearrangement joins TRBV7-2 to TRBJ2-2; possible D gene TRBD2, 6 bases. V was shortened by 8 bases and J by 8 bases, with 18 bases between the two germline ends. This CDR3 is built from 14 residues. Germline values: CDR1 SGHTA, CDR2 FQGNSA. The CDR3 DNA reads as TGTGCCAGCGCCGGGCGGAATGGAGGGGGGGAGCTGTTTTTT. Its protein is CASAGRNGGGELFF. Supplemented by reference TRBV7-2 and TRBJ2-2, the full variable domain reads GAGVSQSPSNKVTEKGKDVELRCDPISGHTALYWYRQSLGQGLEFLIYFQGNSAPDKSGLPSDRFSAERTGGSVSTLTIQRTQQEDSAVYLCASAGRNGGGELFFGEGSRLTVL.

Remarks on this clonotype: A much larger clone lies one base from this, so it may be a read error. The chain couples TRBV20-1 to TRBJ2-7; a possible D gene is TRBD1 (6 bases). Germline CDR1 is DFQATT and CDR2 is SNEGSKA (reference sequence). V was trimmed by 0 bases and J by 5 bases, leaving 11 bases between them. CDR3 size: 13 residues. The CDR3 DNA sequence: TGCAGTGCTAGAGATCCCAGGGGCAACGAGCAGTACTTC. The encoded protein is CSARDPRGNEQYF.

J is TRBJ2-7 and V is TRBV5-1, with 8 bases identical to TRBD1. This CDR3 is built from 14 residues. V gave up 0 bases and J gave up 6 bases; unmatched junction bases: 5. The V gene's germline CDR1 is SGHRS and CDR2 YFSETQ. Written as DNA, the CDR3 is TGCGCCAGCAGCTTGGAGGGACAGGTGGGCGAGCAGTACTTC. Its protein product is CASSLEGQVGEQYF.

This clonotype was picked up many times. The genes are TRBV10-3 and TRBJ1-2; tentatively, D is TRBD1 (5 bases). The ends were cut back, 10 bases at V and 0 bases at J, with 18 bases in the middle. CDR3 length: 15 amino acids. CDR1 is ENHRY, CDR2 SYGVKD, per germline. In DNA form, the CDR3 reads TGTGCCACCGTACCTACAGGAATAGCTAACTATGGCTACACCTTC. Its protein is CATVPTGIANYGYTF.

This clonotype was picked up many times. The chain uses TRBV7-2 and TRBJ2-1, with D possibly being TRBD1 (6 bases). CDR3 length equals 13 residues. The germline V gene has CDR1 SGHTA and CDR2 FQGNSA. V was shortened by 3 bases and J by 8 bases, with 11 bases between the two germline ends. The DNA of the CDR3 is TGTGCCAGCAGCTTCAGCAGGGGTCATGAGCAGTTCTTC. Amino acid sequence: CASSFSRGHEQFF.

The table lists this clonotype with many counts. The gene calls are TRBV20-1 and TRBJ2-7; D is possibly TRBD2 (6 bases). In germline, CDR1 is DFQATT, CDR2 SNEGSKA (reference sequence). V shed 1 base and J shed 1 base, with 14 bases lying between them. The CDR3 is 15 amino acids. CDR3 DNA sequence: TGCAGTGCTAGAGGCCGCGGGGCCCAATCCTACGAGCAGTACTTC. Amino acids: CSARGRGAQSYEQYF.

On this clonotype: A clone one base away is much larger, so this may be a read error. This chain connects TRBV12-3 or TRBV12-4 to TRBJ2-3, with D maybe TRBD1 (5 bases). The CDR3 loop spans 15 amino acids. CDR3 DNA sequence: TGTGCCAGCAGTTTTGCCGCAGGGCCCACAGGTACGCAGTATTTT. Translating gives CASSFAAGPTGTQYF.